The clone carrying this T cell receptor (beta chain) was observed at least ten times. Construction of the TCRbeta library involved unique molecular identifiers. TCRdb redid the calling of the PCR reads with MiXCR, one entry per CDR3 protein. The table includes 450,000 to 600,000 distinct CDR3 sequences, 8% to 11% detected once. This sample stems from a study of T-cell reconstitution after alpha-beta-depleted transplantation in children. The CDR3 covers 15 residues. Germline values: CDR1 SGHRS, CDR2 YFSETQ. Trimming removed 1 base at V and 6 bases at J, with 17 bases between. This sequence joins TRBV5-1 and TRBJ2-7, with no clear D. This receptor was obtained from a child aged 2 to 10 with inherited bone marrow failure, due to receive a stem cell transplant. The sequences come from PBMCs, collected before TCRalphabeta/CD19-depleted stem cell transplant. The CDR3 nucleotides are TGCGCCAGCAGCTTGAGGCTAGATCTCTCGCTCGAGCAGTACTTC. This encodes CASSLRLDLSLEQYF.